Each of the 5 T cell receptor beta chains below was sequenced from the same sample in a study of cytomegalovirus exposure and HLA in healthy donors. In the PCR, 60 Vbeta and 13 Jbeta primers were used. Clones were read by immunoSEQ multiplex PCR, and TCRdb kept only the in-frame ones, dropping some. The data show about 34,000 clones, with roughly 82% seen just once and about 10% held by the top ten. Sample: PBMCs. These receptors originate from a woman under 30 in good health and CMV-seropositive.

This clone was detected a few times. A junction boundary mismatches the germline segment, possibly from a read error. The chain carries TRBV7-9 and TRBJ2-1, with 9 nucleotides matching TRBD2. The germline V gene encodes CDR1 SEHNR and CDR2 FQNEAQ (reference sequence). CDR3 length equals 18 residues. The CDR3 protein is CSSSLGVGLATPYNEQFF. In DNA, the CDR3 is TGTTCCAGCAGCTTAGGAGTGGGACTAGCTACCCCCTACAATGAGCAGTTCTTC.

The chain recombines TRBV9 with TRBJ2-5, with a possible D match to TRBD1 (5 bases). The CDR3 is 12 residues long. The germline V and J ends were trimmed by 0 bases and 11 bases, with 11 bases remaining between them. CDR1 and CDR2 from the germline V gene are SGDLS and YYNGEE. The CDR3 reads CASSVGVGVQYF. The DNA of the CDR3 is TGTGCCAGCAGCGTAGGGGTAGGGGTGCAGTACTTC.

The rearrangement links TRBV5-4 to TRBJ2-3; 14 nucleotides line up with TRBD2. The germline V gene encodes CDR1 SGHNT and CDR2 YYREEE (reference sequence). J gave up 2 bases and V 9 bases, and 17 bases lay outside the gene matches. The CDR3 has 19 residues. The CDR3 region is CATVPGLAGVGAPTDTQYF. The CDR3 coding sequence is TGTGCCACCGTACCGGGACTAGCGGGAGTAGGGGCGCCCACAGATACGCAGTATTTT. Looking up the rest from reference TRBV5-4 and TRBJ2-3 gives the full variable domain: ETGVTQSPTHLIKTRGQQVTLRCSSQSGHNTVSWYQQALGQGPQFIFQYYREEENGRGNFPPRFSGLQFPNYSSELNVNALELDDSALYLCATVPGLAGVGAPTDTQYFGPGTRLTVL.

This clone was seen a handful of times. This chain links TRBV19 with TRBJ2-7; 10 bases match TRBD1. The germline CDR1 and CDR2 sequences are LNHDA and SQIVND (reference sequence). The V and J ends lost 10 bases and 2 bases, in that order; junction bases with no gene match: 2. This CDR3 is built from 12 residues. The DNA for the CDR3 is TGTGCCACCGGGACAGGGGCCTACGAGCAGTACTTC. Translating gives CATGTGAYEQYF. The whole variable domain, remainder taken from reference TRBV19 and TRBJ2-7, is DGGITQSPKYLFRKEGQNVTLSCEQNLNHDAMYWYRQDPGQGLRLIYYSQIVNDFQKGDIAEGYSVSREKKESFPLTVTSAQKNPTAFYLCATGTGAYEQYFGPGTRLTVT.

This chain joins TRBV6-1 and TRBJ1-1; weak D call: TRBD1 (5 bases). Trimming took 6 bases from V and 6 from J, leaving 8 bases between them. Germline V lookup: CDR1 MNHNS, CDR2 SASEGT. This CDR3 comprises 11 residues. The CDR3 loop reads CASRLTAEAFF. CDR3 in DNA: TGTGCCAGCAGGCTGACAGCTGAAGCTTTCTTT.